This T cell receptor beta chain was observed in a study of blood T cell repertoires in COVID-19. Study-wide background: Collection of acute and convalescent COVID-19 samples took place in the United States, Italy and Spain.

CDR1 is SGHAT and CDR2 is FQNNGV in the germline V gene. Trimming took off 5 bases at V and 1 base at J, with 16 bases between the two ends. This CDR3 region has 16 residues. Clones were read by immunoSEQ multiplex PCR, and TCRdb kept only the in-frame ones, dropping some. In the table there are roughly 240,000 clones, around 82% of which are singletons. This TCR was sampled from a woman aged 40 to 50 who had been exposed to COVID-19. The source material was PBMCs or T cells enriched from blood (not recorded which). The chain is built from TRBV11-2 and TRBJ2-3; the D is unclear. CDR3 bases: TGTGCCAGCAGCCCCACGTGGGCTGTTGGCACAGATACGCAGTATTTT. Protein: CASSPTWAVGTDTQYF.